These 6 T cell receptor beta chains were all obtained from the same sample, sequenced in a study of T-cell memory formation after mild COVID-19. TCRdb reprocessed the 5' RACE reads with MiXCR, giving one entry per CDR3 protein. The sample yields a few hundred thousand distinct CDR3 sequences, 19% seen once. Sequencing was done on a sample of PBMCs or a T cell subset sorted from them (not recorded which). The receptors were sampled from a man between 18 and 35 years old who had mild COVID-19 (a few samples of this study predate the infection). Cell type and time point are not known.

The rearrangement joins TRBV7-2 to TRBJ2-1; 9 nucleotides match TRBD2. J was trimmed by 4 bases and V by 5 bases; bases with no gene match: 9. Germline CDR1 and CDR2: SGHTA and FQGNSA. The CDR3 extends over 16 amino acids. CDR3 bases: TGTGCCAGCAGCCCGCCGAGCGGGGGGACATACAATGAGCAGTTCTTC. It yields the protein CASSPPSGGTYNEQFF.

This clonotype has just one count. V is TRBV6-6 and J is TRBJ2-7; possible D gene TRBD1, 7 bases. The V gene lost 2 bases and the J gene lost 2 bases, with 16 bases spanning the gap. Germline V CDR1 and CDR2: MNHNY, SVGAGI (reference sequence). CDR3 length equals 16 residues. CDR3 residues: CASSYPGGTEPYEQYF. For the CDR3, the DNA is TGTGCCAGCAGTTACCCGGGCGGGACAGAGCCCTACGAGCAGTACTTC.

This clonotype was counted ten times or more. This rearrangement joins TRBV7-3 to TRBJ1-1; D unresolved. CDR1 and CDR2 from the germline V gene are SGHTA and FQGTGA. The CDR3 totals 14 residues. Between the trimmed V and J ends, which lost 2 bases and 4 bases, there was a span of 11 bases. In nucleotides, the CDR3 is TGTGCCAGCAGCTTATACCCTGGGATCACTGAAGCTTTCTTT. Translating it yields CASSLYPGITEAFF.

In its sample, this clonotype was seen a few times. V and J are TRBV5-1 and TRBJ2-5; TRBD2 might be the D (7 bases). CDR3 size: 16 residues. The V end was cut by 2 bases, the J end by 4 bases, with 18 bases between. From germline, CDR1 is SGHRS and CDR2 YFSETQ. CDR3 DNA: TGCGCCAGCAGCTTCGTACAGGGTGGACTAGGAGAGACCCAGTACTTC. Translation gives CASSFVQGGLGETQYF.

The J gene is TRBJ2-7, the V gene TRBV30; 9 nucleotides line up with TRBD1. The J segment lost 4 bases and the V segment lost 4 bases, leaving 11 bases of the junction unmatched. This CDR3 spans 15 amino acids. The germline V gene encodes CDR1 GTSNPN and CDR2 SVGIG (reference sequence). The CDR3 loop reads CAWNPGQGTKYEQYF. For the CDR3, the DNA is TGTGCCTGGAACCCCGGACAGGGGACAAAGTACGAGCAGTACTTC.

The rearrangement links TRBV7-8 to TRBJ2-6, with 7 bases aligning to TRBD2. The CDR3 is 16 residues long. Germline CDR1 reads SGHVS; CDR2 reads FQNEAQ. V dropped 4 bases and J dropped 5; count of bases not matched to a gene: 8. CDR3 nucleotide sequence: TGTGCCAGCAGCTCCCTCCGGGGGGTACGGGCCAACGTCCTGACTTTC. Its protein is CASSSLRGVRANVLTF. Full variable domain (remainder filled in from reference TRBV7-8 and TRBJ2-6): GAGVSQSPRYKVAKRGQDVALRCDPISGHVSLFWYQQALGQGPEFLTYFQNEAQLDKSGLPSDRFFAERPEGSVSTLKIQRTQQEDSAVYLCASSSLRGVRANVLTFGAGSRLTVL.